This note documents a single T cell receptor (beta chain) sequence. Its antigen remains undetermined. Base qualities are not provided; no much larger clone lies one nucleotide away. This entry belongs to a study of identical twins (dated by TCRdb to about 2016). The study in broad terms: TCR alpha and beta repertoires from monozygotic twins, unrelated adults of various ages and cord blood were deep-sequenced to test whether fetal clonotypes persist. To rule out contamination, the twin experiments were replicated at different times with different library preparation protocols. The investigation overall reported the following: Zero-insertion analyses could be partly confounded by invariant T cells such as MAIT and iNKT, although diverse VJ usage argued against such confounding for most clonotypes. Because the same donors could not be followed over many years, conclusions were based on cross-sectional statistical analysis. Abundant cord blood beta clonotypes carried fewer insertions; young adult naive repertoires showed a weaker similar trend, while memory repertoires showed none. Compared with coincidental sharing between unrelated individuals, out-of-frame TCR alpha sequences shared between twins showed an excess of sequences with low generation probability. Excess twin sharing in beta out-of-frame sequences was weaker because fewer shared sequences lowered the signal-to-noise ratio. In monozygotic twins, out-of-frame TCR alpha sharing was systematically underestimated by recombination models, although the models agreed with sharing between unrelated individuals.

Library preparation used 5' RACE. This sample was sequenced with an Illumina HiSeq 2000. Template switching added a universal primer binding site, and the final cDNA carried a unique molecular identifier that allowed TCR cDNA molecules to be counted accurately. Specific primers in the conserved constant-segment region were used to synthesize first-strand cDNA for TCR alpha and beta chains. To control for contamination, every cDNA library was double barcoded, receiving both a SMART-Mk sample barcode and Illumina barcodes. TruSeq adapter sequences along with Illumina sample barcodes were introduced in two successive PCR steps. The Illumina HiSeq platform was used with custom primers to sequence TCR alpha and beta cDNA libraries. As for how the authors treated the data: Raw reads were processed with MiGEC to extract unique molecular identifiers, and MiXCR was used to determine CDR3 positions. Recombination models were inferred per individual with the repgenHMM and IGoR tools using an EM algorithm. Shared clonotypes were analyzed with the tcR package in R, and sharing was normalized by the product of cloneset sizes. Out-of-frame nonproductive sequences were analyzed to study raw recombination free of thymic and clonal selection effects. Using fastp trimming at Q25 and MiXCR clonotype assembly, TCRdb reanalyzed the public sequencing data and kept in-frame beta chains. Rows matching on CDR3 protein sequence are summarized as one entry with the most common DNA and genes. TCRdb, not the authors, supplied the V and J calls. This sample comprises more than 1.5 million distinct CDR3 sequences, about 32% of them detected only once. About 0.27% of the sample is taken by the ten largest.

The CDR3 runs 14 residues from the cysteine to the phenylalanine. Just CDR3 DNA is preserved here, 42 bases in frame from base 1. The trim is 4 bases for V and 1 base for J, with a gap of 12 bases between the germline ends. For CDR1 and CDR2, the germline V gene (reference sequence) lists DFQATT and SNEGSKA. Only healthy Caucasian donors were included. The V gene is TRBV20-1 and the J gene is TRBJ2-3; a tentative D match to TRBD1 spans 6 bases. The sequencing sample was made of cord blood. This receptor was identified in a newborn girl in good health. The CDR3: CSAKRAGGTDTQYF. The bases are TGCAGTGCTAAACGGGCAGGGGGCACAGATACGCAGTATTTT.